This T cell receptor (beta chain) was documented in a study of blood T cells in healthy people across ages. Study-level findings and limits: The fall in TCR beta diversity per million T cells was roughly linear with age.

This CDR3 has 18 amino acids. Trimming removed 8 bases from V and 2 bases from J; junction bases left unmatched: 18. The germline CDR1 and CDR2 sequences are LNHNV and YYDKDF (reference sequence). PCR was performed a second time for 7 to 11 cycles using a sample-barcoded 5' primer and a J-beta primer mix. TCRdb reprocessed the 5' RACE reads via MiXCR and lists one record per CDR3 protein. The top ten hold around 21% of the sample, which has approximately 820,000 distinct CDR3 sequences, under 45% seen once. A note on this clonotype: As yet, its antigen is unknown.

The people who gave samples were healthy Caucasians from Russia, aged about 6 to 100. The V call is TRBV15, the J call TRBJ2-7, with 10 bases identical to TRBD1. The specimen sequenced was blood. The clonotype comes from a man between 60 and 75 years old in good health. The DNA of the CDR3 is TGTGCCACCGGTACGGGGGGTTTAACCGGGACAGGGGCCTACGAGCAGTACTTC. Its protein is CATGTGGLTGTGAYEQYF.